Listed here are 13 T cell receptor beta chains from one sample, sequenced in a study of T cell changes during pregnancy in multiple sclerosis. Here immunoSEQ multiplex PCR was the method, and the copy in TCRdb shows in-frame clones only, minus some. The sample lists 55,000 or so clones, just under 90% occurring once. Sequences were derived from CD4+ T cells from peripheral blood mononuclear cells, sampled in the first trimester of pregnancy. The receptor set was obtained from a female donor with multiple sclerosis, enrolled in a pregnancy study.

The chain employs TRBV11-3 and TRBJ1-5, with D possibly TRBD1 on 5 matching bases. V lost 1 base to trimming and J lost 4 bases, with 14 bases between them. The germline V gene has CDR1 SGHNT and CDR2 YENEEA. CDR3 length: 16 amino acids. CDR3 bases: TGTGCCAGCAGCTTAGCCAGGGCGTCGCGGAATCAGCCCCAGCATTTT. Its translation: CASSLARASRNQPQHF.

Here the CDR3 reads CASSIGLAGMYNEQFF. DNA for the CDR3: TGTGCCAGCAGCATCGGACTAGCGGGGATGTACAATGAGCAGTTCTTC. The chain has TRBV7-8 and TRBJ2-1; 12 bases match TRBD2. Germline V gene lookup returns CDR1 SGHVS and CDR2 FQNEAQ. This CDR3 is 16 amino acids long. Trimming removed 5 bases from V and 4 bases from J; junction bases left unmatched: 6.

This rearrangement joins TRBV6-5 to TRBJ2-2; no reliable D call. Trimming took off 6 bases at V and 7 bases at J, with 12 bases between the two ends. CDR1 and CDR2 from the germline V gene are MNHEY and SVGAGI. CDR3 length: 13 residues. The CDR3 DNA is TGTGCCAGCAGCACGGTCGATCACGGGGAGCTGTTTTTT. Its translation is CASSTVDHGELFF.

The chain employs TRBV6-5 and TRBJ1-1; no clear D. CDR3 length equals 14 residues. The germline V and J ends were trimmed by 0 bases and 1 base, with 6 bases remaining between them. The germline V gene encodes CDR1 MNHEY and CDR2 SVGAGI. The DNA for the CDR3 is TGTGCCAGCAGTTACTCGAACTCGAACACTGAAGCTTTCTTT. Protein: CASSYSNSNTEAFF.

Only one count was recorded for this clone. The chain joins TRBV12-5 to TRBJ2-5, with D maybe TRBD1 (5 bases). Germline V gene data show CDR1 as LGHNT and CDR2 as FRNRAP. The CDR3 totals 15 residues. Trimming left V 3 bases short and J 5 bases short, with 16 bases between. The CDR3 DNA follows: TGTGCTAGTGGTTTAGGGGAATCATGGGGTGAGACCCAGTACTTC. Translation: CASGLGESWGETQYF.

The chain recombines TRBV28 with TRBJ1-1; TRBD1 might be the D (5 bases). V lost 8 bases, J lost 1 base, and 11 bases lay in between. The germline V gene has CDR1 MDHEN and CDR2 SYDVKM. The CDR3 is made up of 13 amino acids. The DNA for the CDR3 is TGTGCCAGCGCCGTGGGGGGGAACACTGAAGCTTTCTTT. It yields the protein CASAVGGNTEAFF.

This clone was found once. The V and J genes are TRBV6-1 and TRBJ2-7; 10 bases are shared with TRBD1. CDR1 MNHNS and CDR2 SASEGT come from the germline V gene. The V gene end was trimmed by 4 bases and the J gene end by 4 bases; junction bases not matched to a gene: 7. CDR3 size: 15 residues. The CDR3 nucleotides read TGTGCCAGCAGTGTGGCCGGGACAGGGGCGTACGAGCAGTACTTC. Protein: CASSVAGTGAYEQYF.

V gene TRBV5-1 combines with J gene TRBJ1-3, with D unclear. The V and J ends lost 0 bases and 4 bases respectively, with 8 bases between them. The germline gives CDR1 SGHRS, CDR2 YFSETQ. This CDR3 contains 14 residues. CDR3 in amino acids: CASSLESVGNTIYF. The CDR3 coding sequence is TGCGCCAGCAGCTTGGAGTCGGTAGGAAACACCATATATTTT.

V usage is TRBV28 and J usage is TRBJ1-5, with D possibly being TRBD1 (5 bases). Germline-derived CDR1 and CDR2 are MDHEN and SYDVKM. This CDR3 is built from 16 residues. Deletions cut 2 bases from V and 0 bases from J, with 11 bases between. This CDR3 reads CASSLDGAGSNQPQHF. In DNA form, the CDR3 reads TGTGCCAGCAGTTTAGATGGGGCAGGTAGCAATCAGCCCCAGCATTTT. Using reference TRBV28 and TRBJ1-5 for the parts outside the CDR3, the full variable domain is DVKVTQSSRYLVKRTGEKVFLECVQDMDHENMFWYRQDPGLGLRLIYFSYDVKMKEKGDIPEGYSVSREKKERFSLILESASTNQTSMYLCASSLDGAGSNQPQHFGDGTRLSIL.

The J gene is TRBJ2-1, the V gene TRBV2, with D maybe TRBD2 (6 bases). CDR1 and CDR2 (germline): SNHLY, FYNNEI. The CDR3 loop spans 16 amino acids. V shed 1 base and J shed 0 bases, with 10 bases lying between them. The CDR3 loop reads CASSEVGRGSYNEQFF. The CDR3 DNA is TGTGCCAGCAGTGAAGTGGGGCGGGGCTCCTACAATGAGCAGTTCTTC.

This sequence joins TRBV28 and TRBJ2-1, with D possibly being TRBD1 (7 bases). Germline V lookup: CDR1 MDHEN, CDR2 SYDVKM. V dropped 10 bases and J dropped 4 bases, with 11 bases sitting between them. This CDR3 is built from 12 residues. The CDR3: CATGGLYNEQFF. In DNA, the CDR3 is TGTGCCACAGGGGGGTTGTACAATGAGCAGTTCTTC.

V gene TRBV7-2 combines with J gene TRBJ2-5; no clear D. CDR1 is SGHTA, CDR2 FQGNSA, per germline. V gave up 5 bases and J gave up 7 bases, with 11 bases separating them. The length of the CDR3 is 12 residues. The CDR3 here is CASSPFGGTQYF. The CDR3 DNA reads as TGTGCCAGCAGCCCTTTCGGCGGGACCCAGTACTTC.

V gene TRBV30 combines with J gene TRBJ1-1; D remains ambiguous. Trimming removed 0 bases at V and 3 bases at J, with 8 bases between. Germline CDR1 GTSNPN, CDR2 SVGIG (reference sequence). The CDR3 sequence is 13 residues long. The CDR3 protein is CAWSVHGDTEAFF. CDR3 nucleotide sequence: TGTGCCTGGAGTGTTCACGGGGACACTGAAGCTTTCTTT.